These 29 T cell receptor beta chains came from one sample sequenced in a study of cytomegalovirus exposure and HLA in healthy donors. Amplification used 60 Vbeta primers and 13 Jbeta primers. Sequencing was performed with immunoSEQ multiplex PCR; in TCRdb, only in-frame clones are kept and a portion is missing. The sample lists some 30,000 clones; roughly two fifths were seen once. The sequencing sample was made of PBMCs. These receptors all come from a woman in her 50s in good health and CMV-seronegative.

This clone showed up just a few times. This rearrangement joins TRBV19 to TRBJ2-7; D gene unclear. CDR3 length: 14 residues. In germline, CDR1 is LNHDA, CDR2 SQIVND (reference sequence). The V and J ends lost 9 bases and 2 bases respectively, with 17 bases between them. The CDR3 here is CASRLDEGPYEQYF. CDR3 nucleotide sequence: TGTGCCAGCAGACTCGACGAAGGCCCCTACGAGCAGTACTTC.

This chain uses TRBV28 with TRBJ2-7; D gene uncertain. This CDR3 has 12 residues. The germline CDR1 and CDR2 sequences are MDHEN and SYDVKM. The CDR3 region has the DNA TGTGTAAGTGGAAGAGGCTCCTACGAGCAGTACTTC. This encodes CVSGRGSYEQYF.

The rearrangement links TRBV11-2 to TRBJ1-2, with D maybe TRBD1 (6 bases). V shed 4 bases and J shed 4 bases, with 13 bases lying between them. The length of the CDR3 is 14 residues. Germline V gene data show CDR1 as SGHAT and CDR2 as FQNNGV. CDR3 in DNA: TGTGCCAGCAGCTCGGACAGCTATTCCTATGGCTACACCTTC. Translation gives CASSSDSYSYGYTF. The complete variable domain, with remaining parts taken from reference TRBV11-2 and TRBJ1-2, reads EAGVAQSPRYKIIEKRQSVAFWCNPISGHATLYWYQQILGQGPKLLIQFQNNGVVDDSQLPKDRFSAERLKGVDSTLKIQPAKLEDSAVYLCASSSDSYSYGYTFGSGTRLTVV.

This clone has more than one count but fewer than ten. The V gene is TRBV27, the J gene TRBJ2-1; 10 positions agree with TRBD2. The J segment lost 7 bases and the V segment lost 5 bases, leaving 8 bases of the junction unmatched. The CDR3 runs to 15 residues. Germline V gene sequence: CDR1 MNHEY, CDR2 SMNVEV (reference sequence). The CDR3 DNA is TGTGCCAGCAGTCCAAGCGGGAGGGAACCTAATGAGCAGTTCTTC. This codes for CASSPSGREPNEQFF.

V usage is TRBV7-3 and J usage is TRBJ2-7; TRBD2 matches at 9 bases. Germline lookup yields CDR1 SGHTA and CDR2 FQGTGA. Trimming took 4 bases from V and 4 from J; bases not matched to a gene: 23. This CDR3 region has 20 residues. The CDR3: CASSYRGGRVSFFPPYEQYF. The DNA for the CDR3 is TGTGCCAGCAGCTATAGGGGCGGGAGGGTCTCCTTTTTCCCGCCTTACGAGCAGTACTTC.

The chain combines TRBV5-4 with TRBJ1-1, with D hard to call. The CDR3 has 13 residues. Germline loops: CDR1 SGHNT, CDR2 YYREEE (reference sequence). Trimming removed 0 bases from V and 4 bases from J, with 7 bases in between. The CDR3 DNA sequence: TGTGCCAGCAGCTTGGGCGGGTTCACTGAAGCTTTCTTT. Its protein product is CASSLGGFTEAFF.

The chain is built from TRBV7-6 and TRBJ2-7, with D perhaps TRBD2 (5 bases). From germline, CDR1 is SGHVS and CDR2 FNYEAQ. The ends were cut back, 1 base at V and 7 bases at J, with 11 bases in the middle. This CDR3 contains 13 residues. CDR3 sequence (DNA): TGTGCCAGCAGCTTAGTGCTCGGGGAAGAGCAGTACTTC. Its protein is CASSLVLGEEQYF.

The chain is built from TRBV5-6 and TRBJ1-4; D unresolved. This CDR3 comprises 13 residues. Per the germline V gene, CDR1 is SGHDT and CDR2 is YYEEEE. The V end lost 5 bases, the J end lost 7 bases, and 12 bases lay between the germline ends. The CDR3 DNA is TGTGCCAGCAGAACACTAATAGGTGAAAAACTGTTTTTT. Protein: CASRTLIGEKLFF.

The CDR3 region is CASSLGAGTRVSEQYF. As DNA, the CDR3 is TGTGCCAGCAGCTTAGGGGCCGGGACTAGGGTCAGCGAGCAGTACTTC. The chain is built from TRBV7-2 and TRBJ2-7, with TRBD2 matching 8 bases. From germline, CDR1 is SGHTA and CDR2 FQGNSA. Unmatched junction bases numbered 11, after V lost 1 base and J lost 6 bases. The CDR3 loop spans 16 amino acids.

This clone was picked up a small number of times. J is TRBJ2-5 and V is TRBV6-6; 9 bases agree with TRBD1. CDR1 is MNHNY and CDR2 is SVGAGI in the germline V gene (reference sequence). This CDR3 spans 15 amino acids. V lost 7 bases, J lost 4 bases, and 10 bases stayed unmatched. The CDR3 region has the DNA TGTGCCAGCACAAAGGGACAGGGAGACCTAGAGACCCAGTACTTC. Its protein product is CASTKGQGDLETQYF.

This chain uses TRBV10-3 with TRBJ2-7, with unresolved D. The CDR3 totals 8 residues. Germline CDR1 reads ENHRY; CDR2 reads SYGVKD. V was clipped by 11 bases and J by 6 bases, with 5 bases between them. The CDR3 protein is CAFCEQYF. The CDR3 bases are TGTGCCTTCTGCGAGCAGTACTTC.

The J gene is TRBJ1-5, the V gene TRBV2, with TRBD1 as a possible D gene (6 bases). Germline V gene lookup returns CDR1 SNHLY and CDR2 FYNNEI. This CDR3 spans 16 amino acids. Trimming removed 3 bases at V and 6 bases at J, with 18 bases between. Here the CDR3 reads CASSEGTNRVGQPQHF. DNA of the CDR3: TGTGCCAGCAGTGAGGGCACCAACAGGGTCGGTCAGCCCCAGCATTTT.

The CDR3 spells CASWDRFGQETQYF. DNA for the CDR3: TGTGCCAGTTGGGACAGATTCGGCCAAGAGACCCAGTACTTC. The chain links TRBV19 to TRBJ2-5, with 7 nucleotides matching TRBD1. The trim removed 8 bases at V and 1 base at J, leaving 7 bases unmatched. This CDR3 region has 14 residues. Germline values: CDR1 LNHDA, CDR2 SQIVND (reference sequence).

The CDR3 is CASSASVMNTEAFF. The CDR3 coding sequence is TGTGCCAGCAGTGCCAGCGTAATGAACACTGAAGCTTTCTTT. This sequence joins TRBV6-1 and TRBJ1-1; D is ambiguous. The length of the CDR3 is 14 residues. Germline CDR1 is MNHNS and CDR2 is SASEGT. The V end was cut by 4 bases, the J end by 0 bases, with 9 bases between.

The chain is built from TRBV7-7 and TRBJ2-1; 10 bases are shared with TRBD2. CDR1 is SSHAT and CDR2 is FNYEAQ in the germline V gene (reference sequence). V dropped 5 bases and J dropped 2; count of bases not matched to a gene: 6. This CDR3 spans 16 amino acids. The DNA of the CDR3 is TGTGCCAGCAGCCCAGGACTAGCGGTCACCTACAATGAGCAGTTCTTC. Its translation is CASSPGLAVTYNEQFF.

This clone was counted a few times. The V call is TRBV10-1, the J call TRBJ2-3; TRBD2 agrees at 11 bases. Germline CDR1 and CDR2: WNHNN and SYGVQD (reference sequence). The CDR3 loop spans 13 amino acids. V lost 6 bases and J lost 5; bases outside the gene matches: 1. The CDR3 here is CASRLAGEDTQYF. As DNA, the CDR3 is TGCGCCAGCAGACTAGCGGGGGAAGATACGCAGTATTTT.

Only a few counts were recorded for this clone. The chain is built from TRBV27 and TRBJ2-5; D is ambiguous. Germline V gives CDR1 MNHEY, CDR2 SMNVEV (reference sequence). CDR3 size: 15 residues. V lost 2 bases to trimming and J lost 5 bases, with 15 bases between them. CDR3 region: CASSLRGMRLETQYF. The CDR3 DNA follows: TGTGCCAGCAGTTTACGTGGTATGAGATTGGAGACCCAGTACTTC.

The genes are TRBV7-9 and TRBJ2-3; TRBD2 aligns across 11 bases. The CDR3 has 17 amino acids. CDR1 and CDR2 from the germline V gene are SEHNR and FQNEAQ (reference sequence). The ends lost 5 bases at V and 3 bases at J; junction bases unmatched: 10. CDR3 DNA: TGTGCCAGCAGCCCAGGGGTAGCGGGGGGGATTACAGATACGCAGTATTTT. It translates to CASSPGVAGGITDTQYF.

The gene calls are TRBV5-5 and TRBJ2-3; 12 bases fit TRBD2. V lost 4 bases, J lost 2 bases, and 5 bases stayed unmatched. Germline lookup yields CDR1 SGHKS and CDR2 YYEKEE (reference sequence). The CDR3 has 16 residues. The DNA for the CDR3 is TGTGCCAGCAGCAGAAGGACTAGCGGGGCCACAGATACGCAGTATTTT. Its protein is CASSRRTSGATDTQYF.

This rearrangement joins TRBV9 to TRBJ2-5, with TRBD1 matching 9 bases. The germline V gene has CDR1 SGDLS and CDR2 YYNGEE. V trimming: 3 bases; J trimming: 5 bases; junction bases outside the gene matches: 8. The CDR3 extends over 15 amino acids. The CDR3 loop reads CASSATTGGGETQYF. CDR3 in DNA: TGTGCCAGCAGCGCTACGACAGGGGGAGGGGAGACCCAGTACTTC. Based on the CDR3 plus reference TRBV9 and TRBJ2-5, the full variable domain is DSGVTQTPKHLITATGQRVTLRCSPRSGDLSVYWYQQSLDQGLQFLIQYYNGEERAKGNILERFSAQQFPDLHSELNLSSLELGDSALYFCASSATTGGGETQYFGPGTRLLVL.

The gene calls are TRBV5-6 and TRBJ2-1, with a weak D call TRBD1 (6 bases). Germline CDR1 reads SGHDT; CDR2 reads YYEEEE. The CDR3 covers 13 residues. Between the trimmed V and J ends, which lost 4 bases and 15 bases, there was a span of 20 bases. DNA of the CDR3: TGTGCCAGCAGCAGGGGCCTGGGGGCCTCTGCGTTCTTC. Translated, it gives CASSRGLGASAFF.

V gene TRBV11-3 combines with J gene TRBJ2-1; 10 bases match TRBD2. This CDR3 has 15 residues. V trimming: 5 bases; J trimming: 9 bases; junction bases outside the gene matches: 10. CDR1 is SGHNT and CDR2 is YENEEA in the germline V gene. The CDR3 DNA follows: TGTGCCAGCAGCCGGGGGACTAGCGCGGACGGTGAGCAGTTCTTC. Protein sequence: CASSRGTSADGEQFF.

The chain links TRBV4-1 to TRBJ1-1, with a possible D match to TRBD1 (5 bases). The CDR3 covers 14 residues. Trimming took off 0 bases at V and 11 bases at J, with 16 bases between the two ends. Germline V gene sequence: CDR1 MGHRA, CDR2 YSYEKL. The CDR3 is CASSQEGEASSAFF. The CDR3 coding sequence is TGCGCCAGCAGCCAAGAGGGGGAGGCCAGTTCGGCTTTCTTT.

This clone was counted a few times. The V call is TRBV27, the J call TRBJ2-7; perhaps TRBD2 as D (7 bases). The CDR3 extends over 14 amino acids. CDR1 is MNHEY and CDR2 is SMNVEV in the germline V gene (reference sequence). V gave up 5 bases and J gave up 6 bases, with 17 bases separating them. This CDR3 is CASSPRGGPGEQYF. CDR3 sequence (DNA): TGTGCCAGCAGTCCGAGGGGGGGGCCCGGCGAGCAGTACTTC.

The sample holds a few counts of this clone. J is TRBJ2-2 and V is TRBV12-5, with 14 bases fitting TRBD2. This CDR3 comprises 17 residues. CDR1 and CDR2 (germline): LGHNT, FRNRAP. J gave up 4 bases and V 9 bases, and 10 bases lay outside the gene matches. This chain's CDR3 is CASSGTSGRGGTGELFF. DNA for the CDR3: TGTGCTAGCTCCGGGACTAGCGGGAGAGGAGGCACCGGGGAGCTGTTTTTT.

In the case of this clone: The junction departs from the called germline gene at one end, perhaps through a read error. V is TRBV30 and J is TRBJ2-4; 9 bases map to TRBD2. The CDR3 runs 16 residues. The germline CDR1 and CDR2 sequences are GTSNPN and SVGIG (reference sequence). CDR3 residues: CAWSPGGGLAKNIQCF. CDR3 DNA sequence: TGTGCCTGGAGCCCGGGCGGGGGACTAGCCAAAAACATTCAGTGCTTC.

This clone was seen a handful of times. The rearrangement joins TRBV27 to TRBJ2-3; TRBD2 agrees at 11 bases. Losses at the gene ends were 5 bases for V and 4 bases for J; bases not matched to a gene: 11. CDR3 length: 17 residues. The germline V gene encodes CDR1 MNHEY and CDR2 SMNVEV (reference sequence). CDR3 amino acids: CASSPGLAEPGADTQYF. CDR3 DNA: TGTGCCAGCAGTCCGGGACTAGCGGAGCCGGGGGCAGATACGCAGTATTTT.

The chain carries TRBV18 and TRBJ1-1, with 7 bases fitting TRBD1. Germline-derived CDR1 and CDR2 are KGHSH and LQKENI. V lost 4 bases to trimming and J lost 1 base; unmatched junction nucleotides: 3. The CDR3 loop spans 14 amino acids. CDR3 coding DNA: TGTGCCAGCTCACGGGGACAGACGAACACTGAAGCTTTCTTT. Translated, it gives CASSRGQTNTEAFF. Drawing the rest from reference TRBV18 and TRBJ1-1, the complete variable domain is NAGVMQNPRHLVRRRGQEARLRCSPMKGHSHVYWYRQLPEEGLKFMVYLQKENIIDESGMPKERFSAEFPKEGPSILRIQQVVRGDSAAYFCASSRGQTNTEAFFGQGTRLTVV.

This chain uses TRBV2 with TRBJ1-2; perhaps TRBD1 as D (5 bases). The V end lost 5 bases, the J end lost 6 bases, and 10 bases lay between the germline ends. The CDR3 covers 12 residues. The germline CDR1 and CDR2 sequences are SNHLY and FYNNEI. CDR3 residues: CASSFQGNGYTF. The CDR3 DNA is TGTGCCAGCAGTTTTCAGGGAAATGGCTACACCTTC.